This TCR beta chain comes out of a study of CD8 T cells in Susac syndrome. Reverse transcription used about 0.45 to 1 ug RNA and random hexamers. One entry per CDR3 protein, called by TCRdb with MiXCR from the immunoSEQ multiplex PCR reads. This table has 160,000 or so distinct CDR3 sequences, around 94% appearing once. The CDR3 spans 13 residues. V was pared by 10 bases and J by 5 bases, with 9 bases of the junction left unmatched. CDR1 and CDR2 from the germline V gene are SNHLY and FYNNEI. The source material was CD4+ T cells from PBMCs. This chain uses TRBV2 with TRBJ2-5, with TRBD2 matching 8 bases. The TCR originated in a human donor with Susac syndrome. Here the CDR3 DNA reads TGTGCCATGGGAGCGGGGGCACCGGAGACCCAGTACTTC. It specifies CAMGAGAPETQYF.